These 30 T cell receptor beta chains share one sample of origin, sequenced in a study of blood T cell repertoires in COVID-19. Sequencing was performed with immunoSEQ multiplex PCR; in TCRdb, only in-frame clones are kept and a portion is missing. Among approximately 52,000 clones listed, about 91% were seen once. Source material: peripheral blood. The receptor set was obtained from a man aged 50 or older with acute or convalescent COVID-19.

The chain uses TRBV4-1 and TRBJ1-1, with 10 bases matching TRBD1. The trim removed 0 bases at V and 5 bases at J, leaving 9 bases unmatched. Germline assignment: CDR1 MGHRA and CDR2 YSYEKL. This CDR3 contains 17 residues. In DNA form, the CDR3 reads TGCGCCAGCAGCCAAGATCTTGAGGACAGGGGGTTGACTGAAGCTTTCTTT. Its protein product is CASSQDLEDRGLTEAFF.

This chain links TRBV12-5 with TRBJ2-1, with D tentatively TRBD1 (6 bases). The germline V gene has CDR1 LGHNT and CDR2 FRNRAP. CDR3 size: 15 residues. The ends were cut back, 0 bases at V and 2 bases at J, with 8 bases in the middle. DNA for the CDR3: TGTGCTAGTGGTTTGGTACAGGGCCCCTACAATGAGCAGTTCTTC. It yields the protein CASGLVQGPYNEQFF.

This clone appeared once. The J gene is TRBJ2-5, the V gene TRBV3-1 (or the pseudogene TRBV3-2), with unresolved D. This CDR3 is built from 14 residues. Trimming left V 3 bases short and J 0 bases short, with 8 bases between. Germline assignment: CDR1 LGHDT and CDR2 YNNKEL (reference sequence). Here the CDR3 DNA reads TGTGCCAGCAGCCATTACACGTACCAAGAGACCCAGTACTTC. Translating it yields CASSHYTYQETQYF.

The genes are TRBV3-1 (or the pseudogene TRBV3-2) and TRBJ2-7; 12 nucleotides agree with TRBD2. The CDR3 contains 16 residues. Losses at the gene ends were 4 bases for V and 2 bases for J; bases not matched to a gene: 6. Germline V gene data show CDR1 as LGHDT and CDR2 as YNNKEL (reference sequence). CDR3 loop: CASSPRLAGATYEQYF. CDR3 coding DNA: TGTGCCAGCAGCCCCCGACTAGCGGGGGCTACCTACGAGCAGTACTTC.

V and J are TRBV12-3 or TRBV12-4 and TRBJ1-2; D ambiguous. The CDR3 spans 13 residues. The V end was cut by 6 bases, the J end by 2 bases, with 10 bases between. For the CDR3, the DNA is TGTGCCAGCAGCCCGGGTTTCAACTATGGCTACACCTTC. Its protein is CASSPGFNYGYTF.

V usage is TRBV7-2 and J usage is TRBJ2-7; TRBD2 matches 8 bases. The CDR3 has 16 amino acids. The germline gives CDR1 SGHTA, CDR2 FQGNSA. Trimming removed 1 base from V and 1 base from J; junction bases left unmatched: 6. The CDR3 DNA follows: TGTGCCAGCAGCTTAGGGGGGAGCGGGGGTTCCTACGAGCAGTACTTC. This sequence encodes CASSLGGSGGSYEQYF.

The rearrangement uses TRBV5-5 and TRBJ1-2; the match to TRBD1 covers 7 bases. Germline CDR1 and CDR2: SGHKS and YYEKEE (reference sequence). The CDR3 loop spans 14 amino acids. J was trimmed by 7 bases and V by 1 base; bases with no gene match: 7. The CDR3 DNA follows: TGTGCCAGCAGCTTGTTGGTGACAGGGTCTGGCTACACCTTC. Translation gives CASSLLVTGSGYTF.

The chain couples TRBV11-2 to TRBJ2-7, with 7 nucleotides matching TRBD1. Trimming cost V 5 bases and J 2 bases; bases outside gene matches: 6. The CDR3 is made up of 14 amino acids. Germline V gene lookup returns CDR1 SGHAT and CDR2 FQNNGV. CDR3 nucleotides: TGTGCCAGCAGCCAAAGGGGACAGACCTACGAGCAGTACTTC. It yields the protein CASSQRGQTYEQYF. Combining the CDR3 with reference TRBV11-2 and TRBJ2-7 gives the whole variable domain EAGVAQSPRYKIIEKRQSVAFWCNPISGHATLYWYQQILGQGPKLLIQFQNNGVVDDSQLPKDRFSAERLKGVDSTLKIQPAKLEDSAVYLCASSQRGQTYEQYFGPGTRLTVT.

The chain uses TRBV7-3 and TRBJ1-2; D not resolved. Germline V gives CDR1 SGHTA, CDR2 FQGTGA. CDR3 length equals 15 residues. Deletions cut 5 bases from V and 2 bases from J, with 15 bases between. CDR3 protein: CASSPPYRYNYGYTF. CDR3 bases: TGTGCCAGCAGCCCCCCATACAGATACAACTATGGCTACACCTTC. The whole variable domain, remainder taken from reference TRBV7-3 and TRBJ1-2, is GAGVSQTPSNKVTEKGKYVELRCDPISGHTALYWYRQSLGQGPEFLIYFQGTGAADDSGLPNDRFFAVRPEGSVSTLKIQRTERGDSAVYLCASSPPYRYNYGYTFGSGTRLTVV.

The chain employs TRBV20-1 and TRBJ2-3; no clear D. The CDR3 is 10 amino acids. Germline CDR1 reads DFQATT; CDR2 reads SNEGSKA (reference sequence). CDR3 coding DNA: TGCAGGGGTCCGGGAGATACGCAGTATTTT. Its protein product is CRGPGDTQYF.

This rearrangement joins TRBV12-3 or TRBV12-4 to TRBJ2-1; 9 bases align to TRBD2. The CDR3 consists of 13 residues. Trimming took 8 bases from V and 6 from J; bases not matched to a gene: 5. CDR3 residues: CASDAGGINEQFF. The CDR3 DNA reads TGTGCCAGCGACGCGGGGGGGATCAATGAGCAGTTCTTC.

The V call is TRBV30, the J call TRBJ2-3, with a possible D match to TRBD2 (6 bases). This CDR3 comprises 11 residues. Germline V gene lookup returns CDR1 GTSNPN and CDR2 SVGIG (reference sequence). V gave up 8 bases and J gave up 3 bases, with 9 bases separating them. The CDR3 coding sequence is TGTGCCGGGGGGTTGACAGATACGCAGTATTTT. Translating gives CAGGLTDTQYF.

This chain joins TRBV28 and TRBJ1-1, with TRBD1 as a possible D gene (6 bases). V was trimmed by 5 bases and J by 3 bases, leaving 16 bases between them. The V gene's germline CDR1 is MDHEN and CDR2 SYDVKM. The CDR3 totals 15 residues. The CDR3 loop is CASSLGAGADTEAFF. CDR3 DNA: TGTGCCAGCAGTCTAGGGGCAGGGGCTGACACTGAAGCTTTCTTT.

The sample holds one count of this clone. The genes are TRBV3-1 (or the pseudogene TRBV3-2) and TRBJ2-6; 9 nucleotides match TRBD1. CDR3 length: 16 amino acids. Per the germline V gene, CDR1 is LGHDT and CDR2 is YNNKEL (reference sequence). The J segment lost 1 base and the V segment lost 4 bases, leaving 2 bases of the junction unmatched. CDR3: CASSLGQGSGANVLTF. CDR3 DNA: TGTGCCAGCAGCCTAGGACAGGGGTCTGGGGCCAACGTCCTGACTTTC.

The rearrangement joins TRBV5-4 to TRBJ2-3; no firm D call. Between the trimmed V and J ends, which lost 4 bases and 7 bases, there was a span of 10 bases. Germline CDR1 and CDR2: SGHNT and YYREEE (reference sequence). The CDR3 is 12 amino acids. The CDR3 protein is CASSIGSNTQYF. CDR3 coding DNA: TGTGCCAGCAGCATTGGCTCCAATACGCAGTATTTT.

The V call is TRBV14, the J call TRBJ1-1; 7 bases line up with TRBD1. With V trimmed by 2 bases and J by 4 bases, 1 base remained unmatched. CDR1 and CDR2 from the germline V gene are SGHDN and FVKESK. The CDR3 runs 13 residues. CDR3 amino acids: CASSQTGVTEAFF. CDR3 nucleotides: TGTGCCAGCAGCCAAACAGGGGTCACTGAAGCTTTCTTT.

V is TRBV5-1 and J is TRBJ1-1; D possibly corresponds to TRBD1 (5 bases). The CDR3 is made up of 14 amino acids. V lost 4 bases and J lost 4, with 14 bases in between. CDR1 and CDR2 (germline): SGHRS, YFSETQ. The CDR3 DNA follows: TGCGCCAGCAGCCCCAGTGGGGGGTCCACTGAAGCTTTCTTT. Protein: CASSPSGGSTEAFF.

The chain employs TRBV19 and TRBJ1-6; TRBD1 aligns across 11 bases. J gave up 0 bases and V 4 bases, and 2 bases lay outside the gene matches. This CDR3 spans 17 amino acids. Germline-derived CDR1 and CDR2 are LNHDA and SQIVND (reference sequence). The CDR3 bases are TGTGCCAGTAGTACAGGGACAGGGGGCTCCTATAATTCACCCCTCCACTTT. This encodes CASSTGTGGSYNSPLHF.

CDR3 bases: TGTGCCAGCAGCCTACTTCCCGGGACAGGGACCCACGAGCAGTACTTC. Amino acid sequence: CASSLLPGTGTHEQYF. This chain uses TRBV27 with TRBJ2-7; 9 positions agree with TRBD1. V lost 6 bases, J lost 5 bases, and 14 bases stayed unmatched. The germline CDR1 and CDR2 sequences are MNHEY and SMNVEV (reference sequence). This CDR3 has 16 amino acids.

The chain combines TRBV2 with TRBJ1-2; tentatively, D is TRBD1 (5 bases). Trimming took 3 bases from V and 2 from J, leaving 13 bases between them. Germline CDR1 is SNHLY and CDR2 is FYNNEI. The CDR3 has 15 amino acids. The CDR3 sequence: CASSEYATANYGYTF. Written as DNA, the CDR3 is TGTGCCAGCAGTGAGTATGCGACAGCAAACTATGGCTACACCTTC. Drawing the rest from reference TRBV2 and TRBJ1-2, the complete variable domain is EPEVTQTPSHQVTQMGQEVILRCVPISNHLYFYWYRQILGQKVEFLVSFYNNEISEKSEIFDDQFSVERPDGSNFTLKIRSTKLEDSAMYFCASSEYATANYGYTFGSGTRLTVV.

The genes are TRBV6-5 and TRBJ1-2; 8 bases line up with TRBD1. CDR1 is MNHEY, CDR2 SVGAGI, per germline. The CDR3 has 15 residues. Trimming cost V 1 base and J 4 bases; bases outside gene matches: 5. The CDR3 reads CASSYFQGAVYGYTF. CDR3 coding DNA: TGTGCCAGCAGTTACTTTCAGGGGGCGGTCTATGGCTACACCTTC.

The chain employs TRBV7-2 and TRBJ2-2; 12 positions agree with TRBD2. With 2 bases clipped from V and 4 bases from J, the junction kept 2 bases outside the gene matches. This CDR3 comprises 16 residues. Germline V gene sequence: CDR1 SGHTA, CDR2 FQGNSA. As DNA, the CDR3 is TGTGCCAGCAGCTTAAGACTAGCGGGGGTCACCGGGGAGCTGTTTTTT. Encoded protein: CASSLRLAGVTGELFF.

The gene calls are TRBV30 and TRBJ2-1, with D perhaps matching TRBD2 (6 bases). V was shortened by 1 base and J by 9 bases, with 13 bases between the two germline ends. The CDR3 is 13 amino acids. Germline CDR1 is GTSNPN and CDR2 is SVGIG (reference sequence). CDR3 amino acids: CAWSASGDGEQFF. The CDR3, as DNA: TGTGCCTGGAGTGCGTCGGGGGACGGTGAGCAGTTCTTC.

The rearrangement uses TRBV29-1 and TRBJ2-1, with D unresolved. Deletions cut 7 bases from V and 0 bases from J, with 10 bases between. The V gene's germline CDR1 is SQVTM and CDR2 ANQGSEA. The CDR3 totals 13 residues. The CDR3 coding sequence is TGCAGCGCAACCACGAGCTCCTACAATGAGCAGTTCTTC. Encoded protein: CSATTSSYNEQFF.

The chain combines TRBV5-4 with TRBJ1-2, with unresolved D. CDR1 is SGHNT, CDR2 YYREEE, per germline (reference sequence). The V and J ends lost 2 bases and 8 bases respectively, with 13 bases between them. This CDR3 comprises 13 residues. Here the CDR3 reads CASSFGGRSGYTF. DNA of the CDR3: TGTGCCAGCAGCTTCGGCGGGCGGTCCGGCTACACCTTC.

This chain links TRBV11-3 with TRBJ2-7, with TRBD1 matching 9 bases. Germline loops: CDR1 SGHNT, CDR2 YENEEA. The CDR3 extends over 15 amino acids. V lost 5 bases, J lost 3 bases, and 8 bases stayed unmatched. The CDR3 coding sequence is TGTGCCAGCAGCCGAGGGGACAGGGTTAGCTACGAGCAGTACTTC. It codes for CASSRGDRVSYEQYF.

V and J are TRBV4-2 and TRBJ1-3; D perhaps matches TRBD1 (5 bases). Looked up from germline, CDR1 is LGHNA and CDR2 is YNFKEQ. The CDR3 runs to 17 residues. V shed 4 bases and J shed 4 bases, with 20 bases lying between them. In nucleotides, the CDR3 is TGTGCCAGCAGCCTACCACAGAGCGTGGGGGGAGGAAACACCATATATTTT. This sequence encodes CASSLPQSVGGGNTIYF.

The rearrangement uses TRBV18 and TRBJ2-7, with D possibly being TRBD1 (6 bases). The end of the DNA is better explained by TRBJ2-1, so the J call may be wrong. The germline CDR1 and CDR2 sequences are KGHSH and LQKENI. The length of the CDR3 is 14 residues. CDR3 in DNA: TGTGCCAGCTCGGACAGAGGCTCCTACAATGAGCAGTTCTTC. Translation: CASSDRGSYNEQFF.

The CDR3 loop reads CASSLSSTPNYGYTF. Written as DNA, the CDR3 is TGTGCCAGCAGCCTTTCATCCACACCCAACTATGGCTACACCTTC. This sequence joins TRBV3-1 (or the pseudogene TRBV3-2) and TRBJ1-2; D not resolved. Looked up from germline, CDR1 is LGHDT and CDR2 is YNNKEL (reference sequence). The V end was cut by 4 bases, the J end by 2 bases, with 14 bases between. CDR3 length: 15 amino acids.

In this sample, this clone turned up a few times. The chain uses TRBV27 and TRBJ1-5, with D possibly matching TRBD1 (6 bases). Trimming took off 8 bases at V and 3 bases at J, with 8 bases between the two ends. Germline V gene lookup returns CDR1 MNHEY and CDR2 SMNVEV (reference sequence). There are 12 residues in the CDR3. The CDR3 DNA reads TGTGCCAGCGGACAGAACAATCAGCCCCAGCATTTT. It encodes CASGQNNQPQHF.